One sample yielded the 23 T cell receptor beta chains listed below, sequenced in a study of blood T cell repertoires in COVID-19. Sequencing was performed with immunoSEQ multiplex PCR; in TCRdb, only in-frame clones are kept and a portion is missing. Here the sample spans fewer than 150,000 clones, approximately 88% being singletons. Sample: peripheral blood. The source of these receptors is a young woman who had recovered from COVID-19.

The rearrangement links TRBV5-1 to TRBJ2-1, with 8 bases identical to TRBD2. The V gene's germline CDR1 is SGHRS and CDR2 YFSETQ. The V segment lost 3 bases and the J segment 5 bases; nucleotides outside the gene matches: 4. The CDR3 totals 14 residues. DNA of the CDR3: TGCGCCAGCAGCTCCCCGACTAGCGACAATGAGCAGTTCTTC. Translated: CASSSPTSDNEQFF.

The gene calls are TRBV10-3 and TRBJ1-1, with TRBD1 matching over 10 bases. The ends lost 6 bases at V and 1 base at J; junction bases unmatched: 8. CDR1 and CDR2 (germline): ENHRY, SYGVKD. The CDR3 spans 16 residues. The CDR3 nucleotides read TGTGCCATCAGGGACCGACAGGGGGCGGCGAACACTGAAGCTTTCTTT. This gives the protein CAIRDRQGAANTEAFF.

V and J are TRBV7-8 and TRBJ2-3; 11 positions match TRBD1. This CDR3 spans 16 amino acids. Germline assignment: CDR1 SGHVS and CDR2 FQNEAQ. The ends lost 3 bases at V and 6 bases at J; junction bases unmatched: 8. The CDR3 DNA reads as TGTGCCAGCAGCTTCGGAGGACAGGGGGCGCCGGATACGCAGTATTTT. It codes for CASSFGGQGAPDTQYF.

This sequence joins TRBV5-4 and TRBJ2-1; possibly TRBD2 for D (6 bases). This CDR3 spans 15 amino acids. The V end lost 1 base, the J end lost 0 bases, and 8 bases lay between the germline ends. Germline V CDR1 and CDR2: SGHNT, YYREEE (reference sequence). The CDR3 DNA follows: TGTGCCAGCAGCTTGACGCGGGACTCCTACAATGAGCAGTTCTTC. This encodes CASSLTRDSYNEQFF.

The V and J genes are TRBV6-2 or TRBV6-3 and TRBJ2-3; perhaps TRBD1 as D (6 bases). CDR3 length: 14 amino acids. Per germline, CDR1 MNHEY and CDR2 SVGEGT. V dropped 5 bases and J dropped 1 base, with 10 bases sitting between them. The CDR3 loop reads CASSRAGGTDTQYF. The CDR3 DNA sequence: TGTGCCAGCAGTAGGGCAGGGGGCACAGATACGCAGTATTTT.

This rearrangement joins TRBV19 to TRBJ2-1; TRBD1 aligns across 7 bases. Losses at the gene ends were 6 bases for V and 0 bases for J; bases not matched to a gene: 8. Germline CDR1 and CDR2: LNHDA and SQIVND (reference sequence). The length of the CDR3 is 16 residues. CDR3 bases: TGTGCCAGTAGGTACTCGACAGGGCTCTCCTACAATGAGCAGTTCTTC. Translating it yields CASRYSTGLSYNEQFF.

The V call is TRBV11-2, the J call TRBJ2-1; 7 bases map to TRBD2. V was pared by 3 bases and J by 7 bases, with 9 bases of the junction left unmatched. Germline V gene sequence: CDR1 SGHAT, CDR2 FQNNGV. There are 15 residues in the CDR3. This CDR3 is CASSFIGGGINEQFF. CDR3 sequence (DNA): TGTGCCAGCAGCTTCATCGGGGGAGGGATAAATGAGCAGTTCTTC.

V usage is TRBV10-3 and J usage is TRBJ2-1; D is unresolved. Germline V gene data show CDR1 as ENHRY and CDR2 as SYGVKD. This CDR3 has 12 amino acids. The V gene lost 6 bases and the J gene lost 5 bases, with 8 bases spanning the gap. CDR3 coding DNA: TGTGCCATCAGCCTTAATAACAATGAGCAGTTCTTC. It encodes CAISLNNNEQFF.

This rearrangement joins TRBV14 to TRBJ2-3, with TRBD2 matching over 7 bases. With 3 bases clipped from V and 5 bases from J, the junction kept 5 bases outside the gene matches. This CDR3 spans 14 amino acids. CDR1 is SGHDN and CDR2 is FVKESK in the germline V gene. The CDR3 region has the DNA TGTGCCAGCAGCCAGGTGACTAGCCGAGATACGCAGTATTTT. Its protein is CASSQVTSRDTQYF. Full variable domain (remainder filled in from reference TRBV14 and TRBJ2-3): EAGVTQFPSHSVIEKGQTVTLRCDPISGHDNLYWYRRVMGKEIKFLLHFVKESKQDESGMPNNRFLAERTGGTYSTLKVQPAELEDSGVYFCASSQVTSRDTQYFGPGTRLTVL.

The rearrangement joins TRBV9 to TRBJ2-3; the match to TRBD2 covers 11 bases. The germline CDR1 and CDR2 sequences are SGDLS and YYNGEE. There are 16 residues in the CDR3. The junction had 5 bases not matched to a gene; V was cut back by 3 bases and J by 2 bases. The CDR3 region is CASSALTSGVTDTQYF. Here the CDR3 DNA reads TGTGCCAGCAGCGCCCTGACTAGCGGGGTCACAGATACGCAGTATTTT.

This chain uses TRBV3-1 (or the pseudogene TRBV3-2) with TRBJ2-1, with no clear D. V lost 4 bases and J 6 bases, leaving 4 bases between the germline ends. Germline assignment: CDR1 LGHDT and CDR2 YNNKEL (reference sequence). The CDR3 extends over 11 amino acids. CDR3 nucleotide sequence: TGTGCCAGCAGCCGGGCCAATGAGCAGTTCTTC. It is translated as CASSRANEQFF.

The J gene is TRBJ2-1, the V gene TRBV6-5; 9 bases map to TRBD1. CDR1 and CDR2 from the germline V gene are MNHEY and SVGAGI. The CDR3 runs 15 residues. The junction had 7 bases not matched to a gene; V was cut back by 2 bases and J by 8 bases. CDR3 region: CASSYRDREVDEQFF. CDR3 bases: TGTGCCAGCAGTTACCGGGACAGGGAGGTTGATGAGCAGTTCTTC.

The genes are TRBV18 and TRBJ1-2, with unresolved D. There are 14 residues in the CDR3. The V and J ends lost 1 base and 0 bases respectively, with 6 bases between them. CDR1 and CDR2 (germline): KGHSH, LQKENI. CDR3 in DNA: TGTGCCAGCTCACCACGGGAGGCTAACTATGGCTACACCTTC. Protein: CASSPREANYGYTF. Supplemented by reference TRBV18 and TRBJ1-2, the full variable domain reads NAGVMQNPRHLVRRRGQEARLRCSPMKGHSHVYWYRQLPEEGLKFMVYLQKENIIDESGMPKERFSAEFPKEGPSILRIQQVVRGDSAAYFCASSPREANYGYTFGSGTRLTVV.

V is TRBV2 and J is TRBJ2-2, with 9 bases identical to TRBD2. J lost 4 bases, V lost 7 bases, and 7 bases had no gene match. The CDR3 covers 15 residues. Germline V gene lookup returns CDR1 SNHLY and CDR2 FYNNEI. The chain's CDR3 is CASIASGRSTGELFF. The CDR3 region has the DNA TGTGCCAGCATCGCCAGCGGGAGGAGCACCGGGGAGCTGTTTTTT.

The chain links TRBV25-1 to TRBJ1-2; 7 nucleotides line up with TRBD1. Germline values: CDR1 MGHDK, CDR2 SYGVNS. The CDR3 runs 16 residues. V was pared by 1 base and J by 6 bases, with 11 bases of the junction left unmatched. CDR3 protein: CASSELGEEGAHGYTF. Here the CDR3 DNA reads TGTGCCAGCAGTGAATTAGGGGAAGAGGGGGCGCATGGCTACACCTTC.

This clone came up a few times. This chain links TRBV15 with TRBJ1-4; D gene uncertain. CDR1 is LNHNV, CDR2 YYDKDF, per germline (reference sequence). The V and J ends lost 4 bases and 7 bases respectively, with 19 bases between them. The CDR3 is 16 amino acids. This chain's CDR3 is CATSTPGWAGSEKLFF. CDR3 nucleotides: TGTGCCACCAGCACCCCCGGGTGGGCGGGGAGTGAAAAACTGTTTTTT. Supplemented by reference TRBV15 and TRBJ1-4, the full variable domain reads DAMVIQNPRYQVTQFGKPVTLSCSQTLNHNVMYWYQQKSSQAPKLLFHYYDKDFNNEADTPDNFQSRRPNTSFCFLDIRSPGLGDTAMYLCATSTPGWAGSEKLFFGSGTQLSVL.

The gene calls are TRBV5-1 and TRBJ2-5; no clear D gene. Germline V gives CDR1 SGHRS, CDR2 YFSETQ. Deletions cut 1 base from V and 5 bases from J, with 6 bases between. This CDR3 spans 12 amino acids. CDR3 residues: CASSLLSETQYF. Here the CDR3 DNA reads TGCGCCAGCAGCTTGTTGAGCGAGACCCAGTACTTC. Drawing the rest from reference TRBV5-1 and TRBJ2-5, the complete variable domain is KAGVTQTPRYLIKTRGQQVTLSCSPISGHRSVSWYQQTPGQGLQFLFEYFSETQRNKGNFPGRFSGRQFSNSRSEMNVSTLELGDSALYLCASSLLSETQYFGPGTRLLVL.

The chain uses TRBV10-3 and TRBJ1-3, with D possibly being TRBD1 (5 bases). V was pared by 6 bases and J by 0 bases, with 15 bases between. Germline V gives CDR1 ENHRY, CDR2 SYGVKD. The CDR3 loop spans 16 amino acids. The CDR3 nucleotides read TGTGCCATCAGCGCCGGACAAATCCTCTCTGGAAACACCATATATTTT. Its protein is CAISAGQILSGNTIYF.

The V and J genes are TRBV5-1 and TRBJ1-2; possible D gene TRBD1, 5 bases. Germline V gives CDR1 SGHRS, CDR2 YFSETQ. This CDR3 is built from 15 residues. The V gene lost 6 bases and the J gene lost 0 bases, with 15 bases spanning the gap. CDR3 sequence: CASTHGGTANYGYTF. The CDR3 DNA sequence: TGCGCCAGCACCCATGGGGGGACTGCTAACTATGGCTACACCTTC.

The rearrangement joins TRBV10-3 to TRBJ2-7, with a tentative D call TRBD2 (5 bases). The CDR3 runs to 14 residues. Germline CDR1 ENHRY, CDR2 SYGVKD. V was trimmed by 6 bases and J by 2 bases, leaving 14 bases between them. The DNA of the CDR3 is TGTGCCATCAGATCTCCGGACTGGCCCTACGAGCAGTACTTC. As protein: CAIRSPDWPYEQYF.

For this clone: The same CDR3 is also encoded by other DNA sequences in this sample. The chain combines TRBV5-1 with TRBJ1-2, with D perhaps TRBD1 (5 bases). Between the trimmed V and J ends, which lost 5 bases and 0 bases, there was a span of 5 bases. This CDR3 contains 12 residues. CDR1 is SGHRS, CDR2 YFSETQ, per germline. In DNA form, the CDR3 reads TGCGCCAGCAGGACAGCTAACTATGGCTACACCTTC. Its protein product is CASRTANYGYTF.

The chain recombines TRBV3-1 (or the pseudogene TRBV3-2) with TRBJ1-2; the match to TRBD1 covers 8 bases. Germline lookup yields CDR1 LGHDT and CDR2 YNNKEL (reference sequence). V lost 4 bases and J lost 8; bases outside the gene matches: 9. The CDR3 runs 14 residues. The CDR3 sequence: CASSRQGSLEGYTF. DNA for the CDR3: TGTGCCAGCAGCCGACAGGGGTCCCTGGAGGGCTACACCTTC.

The rearrangement links TRBV5-1 to TRBJ1-1; no reliable D call. CDR1 is SGHRS, CDR2 YFSETQ, per germline. CDR3 length equals 13 residues. Trimming stripped 0 bases from V and 5 bases from J, with 8 bases between. CDR3: CASSLEQSTEAFF. CDR3 in DNA: TGCGCCAGCAGCTTGGAACAGTCGACTGAAGCTTTCTTT. Using reference TRBV5-1 and TRBJ1-1 for the parts outside the CDR3, the full variable domain is KAGVTQTPRYLIKTRGQQVTLSCSPISGHRSVSWYQQTPGQGLQFLFEYFSETQRNKGNFPGRFSGRQFSNSRSEMNVSTLELGDSALYLCASSLEQSTEAFFGQGTRLTVV.